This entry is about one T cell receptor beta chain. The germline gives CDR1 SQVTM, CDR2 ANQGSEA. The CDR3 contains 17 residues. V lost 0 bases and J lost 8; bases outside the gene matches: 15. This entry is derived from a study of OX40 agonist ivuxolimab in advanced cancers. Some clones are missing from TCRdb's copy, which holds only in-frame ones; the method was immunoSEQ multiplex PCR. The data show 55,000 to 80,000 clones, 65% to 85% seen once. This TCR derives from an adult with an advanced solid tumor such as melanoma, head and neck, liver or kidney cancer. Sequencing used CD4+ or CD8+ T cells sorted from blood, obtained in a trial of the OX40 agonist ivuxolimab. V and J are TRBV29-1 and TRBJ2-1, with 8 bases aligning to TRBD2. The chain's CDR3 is CSVEDSFWSSGDDEQFF. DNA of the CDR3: TGCAGCGTTGAAGATTCGTTCTGGAGTAGCGGGGATGATGAGCAGTTCTTC.